These 26 T cell receptor beta chains were all obtained from the same sample, sequenced in a study of neurological immune-mediated disorders. TCRdb re-called the 5' RACE reads through MiXCR, storing one row per CDR3 protein. This table holds tens of thousands of distinct CDR3 sequences, roughly 4.5% found once. Input material: PBMCs. These receptor sequences come from a man aged 25 to 40 with multiple sclerosis.

This clonotype appeared many times. The chain carries TRBV5-5 and TRBJ2-1; 9 bases match TRBD1. The V segment lost 4 bases and the J segment 7 bases; nucleotides outside the gene matches: 9. Germline CDR1 is SGHKS and CDR2 is YYEKEE (reference sequence). The CDR3 length is 15 residues. CDR3 DNA: TGTGCCAGCAGCAAGGGACAGGGATTGAGGAATGAGCAGTTCTTC. This encodes CASSKGQGLRNEQFF.

This sequence joins TRBV13 and TRBJ2-4; 8 bases agree with TRBD2. Per germline, CDR1 PRHDT and CDR2 FYEKMQ (reference sequence). The length of the CDR3 is 14 residues. With V trimmed by 1 base and J by 7 bases, 3 bases remained unmatched. The DNA of the CDR3 is TGTGCCAGCAGCTTAGACGGGGGGGCGAACATTCAGTACTTC. This sequence encodes CASSLDGGANIQYF.

Points on this clonotype: This may arise from a read error, as a much more abundant clone is one base away. V usage is TRBV5-1 and J usage is TRBJ2-1; 8 bases match TRBD2. CDR1 is SGHRS, CDR2 YFSETQ, per germline. The CDR3 length is 15 residues. The CDR3, as DNA: TGCACCAGCAGCTTGAGAGCGGGGGAATACAATGAGCAGTTCTTC. Translation gives CTSSLRAGEYNEQFF.

This clonotype was detected many times. The rearrangement joins TRBV4-1 to TRBJ1-1; tentative D call: TRBD1 (5 bases). The V gene's germline CDR1 is MGHRA and CDR2 YSYEKL. Trimming left V 2 bases short and J 0 bases short, with 7 bases between. The CDR3 contains 14 residues. CDR3 DNA sequence: TGCGCCAGCAGCCAAAAGACAGTGAACACTGAAGCTTTCTTT. Translated: CASSQKTVNTEAFF.

This clonotype was seen ten or more times. V is TRBV6-6 and J is TRBJ1-2, with D hard to call. V was shortened by 6 bases and J by 0 bases, with 14 bases between the two germline ends. The CDR3 loop spans 15 amino acids. Germline lookup yields CDR1 MNHNY and CDR2 SVGAGI (reference sequence). The CDR3 is CASRAAATANYGYTF. The CDR3 DNA reads as TGTGCCAGCAGAGCGGCGGCTACAGCTAACTATGGCTACACCTTC.

In its sample, this clonotype was seen many times. The chain couples TRBV3-1 to TRBJ1-2; D unresolved. Germline V gene sequence: CDR1 LGHDT, CDR2 YNNKEL (reference sequence). This CDR3 has 14 amino acids. Trimming removed 0 bases from V and 4 bases from J, with 9 bases in between. DNA for the CDR3: TGTGCCAGCAGCCAAGATAACGGCGGCTATGGCTACACCTTC. Translating gives CASSQDNGGYGYTF.

The sample holds many counts of this clonotype. The rearrangement links TRBV29-1 to TRBJ2-4; the D is unclear. The CDR3 runs 13 residues. The V end lost 7 bases, the J end lost 0 bases, and 10 bases lay between the germline ends. In germline, CDR1 is SQVTM, CDR2 ANQGSEA. The CDR3 sequence is CSAGELAKNIQYF. The CDR3 coding sequence is TGCAGCGCCGGCGAGTTAGCCAAAAACATTCAGTACTTC.

This clonotype was picked up many times. The gene calls are TRBV5-1 and TRBJ1-4; D unresolved. The germline CDR1 and CDR2 sequences are SGHRS and YFSETQ. The CDR3 has 14 amino acids. V was trimmed by 2 bases and J by 6 bases, leaving 11 bases between them. The chain's CDR3 is CASSLGRSDEKLFF. The CDR3 DNA sequence: TGCGCCAGCAGCTTAGGCAGGAGCGATGAAAAACTGTTTTTT.

This clonotype came up a few times. The rearrangement uses TRBV7-9 and TRBJ1-2; a weak D match, TRBD1 (5 bases). CDR3 length equals 12 residues. V lost 6 bases, J lost 8 bases, and 13 bases lay in between. Germline lookup yields CDR1 SEHNR and CDR2 FQNEAQ (reference sequence). The CDR3 reads CASRGGPGGYTF. CDR3 DNA: TGTGCCAGCAGGGGGGGTCCCGGGGGCTACACCTTC.

This clonotype has ten or more counts. The chain recombines TRBV12-3 or TRBV12-4 with TRBJ2-7; possible D gene TRBD2, 6 bases. Trimming took 4 bases from V and 4 from J, leaving 17 bases between them. CDR3 length equals 15 residues. CDR3: CASSSGTRSIYEQYF. CDR3 coding DNA: TGTGCCAGCAGTTCGGGGACTCGATCAATATACGAGCAGTACTTC.

This clonotype occurred a few times. The junction shows a germline mismatch at one end, possibly a read error. V is TRBV10-3 and J is TRBJ1-6, with a tentative D call TRBD1 (5 bases). The germline V gene encodes CDR1 ENHRY and CDR2 SYGVKD. The CDR3 has 15 residues. CDR3 in DNA: TGTGCCATCAGTGAGGTCGCAGGGTCAAATTCACCCCTCAACTTT. Translating it yields CAISEVAGSNSPLNF.

This clonotype was counted a few times. The rearrangement links TRBV6-5 to TRBJ1-3, with 8 bases that match TRBD1. V lost 5 bases and J lost 0; bases outside the gene matches: 3. Germline values: CDR1 MNHEY, CDR2 SVGAGI. This CDR3 spans 15 amino acids. The CDR3, as DNA: TGTGCCAGCAGTCTGACAGGGGACTCTGGAAACACCATATATTTT. It encodes CASSLTGDSGNTIYF.

This clonotype has at least ten counts. The rearrangement joins TRBV7-8 to TRBJ1-2; D gene uncertain. The CDR3 contains 13 residues. V lost 1 base to trimming and J lost 4 bases, with 7 bases between them. Germline CDR1 SGHVS, CDR2 FQNEAQ. DNA of the CDR3: TGTGCCAGCAGCTTAGTAGGGTCCTATGGCTACACCTTC. Its protein is CASSLVGSYGYTF.

This clonotype was detected many times. J is TRBJ1-4 and V is TRBV14; D is unresolved. Germline assignment: CDR1 SGHDN and CDR2 FVKESK. V lost 1 base and J lost 4, with 16 bases in between. The CDR3 is made up of 17 amino acids. The CDR3 DNA reads as TGTGCCAGCAGCCAAGGAAGAATGGGGTGGAGTAATGAAAAACTGTTTTTT. As protein: CASSQGRMGWSNEKLFF.

This clonotype came up many times. The chain is built from TRBV4-1 and TRBJ1-4, with D maybe TRBD1 (5 bases). Trimming took off 4 bases at V and 8 bases at J, with 32 bases between the two ends. The CDR3 is 20 residues long. Germline V gene lookup returns CDR1 MGHRA and CDR2 YSYEKL. The CDR3 spells CASSRIRGRASPAGGEKLFF. CDR3 nucleotide sequence: TGCGCCAGCAGCCGAATCCGGGGCCGCGCGAGCCCCGCAGGTGGCGAAAAACTGTTTTTT.

The V and J genes are TRBV27 and TRBJ2-5; D is unclear. V was cut by 5 bases and J by 5 bases, with 12 bases left in between. CDR1 and CDR2 from the germline V gene are MNHEY and SMNVEV (reference sequence). This CDR3 is built from 13 residues. CDR3 loop: CASSPRTRETQYF. The CDR3 coding sequence is TGTGCCAGCAGTCCTCGGACGAGGGAGACCCAGTACTTC.

The V call is TRBV6-5, the J call TRBJ1-4; 8 nucleotides line up with TRBD1. V was clipped by 6 bases and J by 0 bases; unmatched bases: 6. Germline-derived CDR1 and CDR2 are MNHEY and SVGAGI. CDR3 length equals 16 residues. The CDR3 loop reads CASRASTGATNEKLFF. The CDR3, as DNA: TGTGCCAGCAGAGCATCGACAGGGGCAACTAATGAAAAACTGTTTTTT.

This clonotype was seen at least ten times. This chain uses TRBV7-3 with TRBJ1-1, with 7 bases that match TRBD1. The trim removed 5 bases at V and 0 bases at J, leaving 6 bases unmatched. This CDR3 spans 15 amino acids. Looked up from germline, CDR1 is SGHTA and CDR2 is FQGTGA. The CDR3 nucleotides are TGTGCCAGCAGCCGGGACAGTTTTTTGAACACTGAAGCTTTCTTT. It encodes CASSRDSFLNTEAFF.

This clonotype has ten or more counts. This may come from a read error, since a much larger clone is one base off. The rearrangement uses TRBV20-1 and TRBJ1-2, with D unclear. Germline V CDR1 and CDR2: DFQATT, SNEGSKA (reference sequence). The germline V and J ends were trimmed by 0 bases and 4 bases, with 12 bases remaining between them. The CDR3 is made up of 14 amino acids. CDR3 nucleotide sequence: TGCAGTGCTAGAGACCCCGAAAGGAGCTATGGCTACACCTTC. It specifies CSARDPERSYGYTF.

At least ten counts were recorded for this clonotype. The rearrangement uses TRBV20-1 and TRBJ1-2; D call uncertain. The V end lost 5 bases, the J end lost 6 bases, and 16 bases lay between the germline ends. Germline-derived CDR1 and CDR2 are DFQATT and SNEGSKA (reference sequence). This CDR3 has 13 residues. The CDR3 spells CSAHLRERDGYTF. CDR3 sequence (DNA): TGCAGTGCTCACCTGAGGGAGAGGGATGGCTACACCTTC.

There are many counts of this clonotype. The DNA of the CDR3 is TGTGCCAGCAGCAGGGACAGCTCTAACTATGGCTACACCTTC. The encoded protein is CASSRDSSNYGYTF. This chain links TRBV5-5 with TRBJ1-2, with 7 bases fitting TRBD1. The CDR3 loop spans 14 amino acids. CDR1 is SGHKS and CDR2 is YYEKEE in the germline V gene (reference sequence). Trimming at V came to 4 bases and at J to 0 bases, leaving 3 bases not matched to a gene. Full variable domain (missing parts from reference TRBV5-5 and TRBJ1-2): DAGVTQSPTHLIKTRGQQVTLRCSPISGHKSVSWYQQVLGQGPQFIFQYYEKEERGRGNFPDRFSARQFPNYSSELNVNALLLGDSALYLCASSRDSSNYGYTFGSGTRLTVV.

The table lists this clonotype with many counts. The chain links TRBV15 to TRBJ2-7, with 7 bases that match TRBD1. The CDR3 consists of 15 residues. Germline assignment: CDR1 LNHNV and CDR2 YYDKDF (reference sequence). Germline trimming cut 4 bases from V and 4 bases from J; bases unmatched to any gene: 10. CDR3 DNA: TGTGCCACCAGCAATGGACAGGCGGCTGGATACGAGCAGTACTTC. Its translation is CATSNGQAAGYEQYF.

This clonotype was recorded at least ten times. The V gene is TRBV6-6, the J gene TRBJ1-1; 12 positions agree with TRBD1. With 6 bases clipped from V and 5 bases from J, the junction kept 10 bases outside the gene matches. CDR3 length: 16 amino acids. Germline-derived CDR1 and CDR2 are MNHNY and SVGAGI (reference sequence). The CDR3 loop is CASSSGTGGWGTEAFF. In nucleotides, the CDR3 is TGTGCCAGCAGCTCCGGGACAGGGGGCTGGGGAACTGAAGCTTTCTTT.

For this clonotype: A much larger clone lies one base from this, so it may be a read error. This rearrangement joins TRBV15 to TRBJ2-3, with unresolved D. The CDR3 covers 16 residues. Germline V gene sequence: CDR1 LNHNV, CDR2 YYDKDF (reference sequence). The CDR3 spells CVTSRLQTASTDTQYF. In nucleotides, the CDR3 is TGTGTCACCAGCAGACTTCAGACTGCTAGCACAGATACGCAGTATTTT.

The chain joins TRBV27 to TRBJ2-7, with TRBD1 matching over 10 bases. Looked up from germline, CDR1 is MNHEY and CDR2 is SMNVEV (reference sequence). Trimming took 5 bases from V and 4 from J; bases not matched to a gene: 2. The CDR3 covers 13 residues. DNA for the CDR3: TGTGCCAGCAGTCGGACAGGGGGTTACGAGCAGTACTTC. Translation gives CASSRTGGYEQYF.

In the case of this clonotype: A much larger clonotype is one base distant, so this may be a read error. The chain has TRBV10-3 and TRBJ1-1; 8 bases agree with TRBD1. Germline V gene data show CDR1 as ENHRY and CDR2 as SYGVKD. The length of the CDR3 is 12 residues. Losses at the gene ends were 8 bases for V and 4 bases for J; bases not matched to a gene: 3. The CDR3 here is CAIPTGGTEAFF. CDR3 DNA sequence: TGTGCCATCCCCACAGGGGGCACTGAAGCTTTCTTT.